This T cell receptor beta chain came from a study of identical twins. General study findings and limits: Twins showed weaker excess sharing in their beta out-of-frame sequences. Out-of-frame TCR alpha sharing in monozygotic twins exceeded recombination model predictions.

In this sample, this clonotype turned up many times. What it binds is unknown. Template switching introduced a universal primer site, and the cDNA bore unique molecular identifiers. TCRdb reanalysed the 5' RACE reads using MiXCR and keeps one entry per CDR3 protein. The sample includes more than 650,000 distinct CDR3 sequences, around 6% of them seen just once. The CDR3 length is 18 residues. CDR1 and CDR2 (germline): KGHDR, SFDVKD. V shed 4 bases and J 4 bases; nucleotides not matched to a gene: 15. The specimen was naive T cells sorted from blood. The sequence was collected from a man aged 18 to 30 in good health. V gene TRBV24-1 combines with J gene TRBJ2-1; 7 nucleotides match TRBD2. This CDR3 reads CATSDGLEKNDKYNEQFF. The CDR3 nucleotides are TGTGCCACCAGTGACGGACTAGAAAAGAACGATAAATACAATGAGCAGTTCTTC.